The 18 T cell receptor beta chains below come from one sample, sequenced in a study of blood T cell repertoires in COVID-19 (TCRdb year 2020). Library method: the immunoSEQ multiplex PCR assay. The immuneACCESS repertoire file appears here via TCRdb, limited to in-frame rearrangements. These files lack a portion of the clones; in checked studies, under half of the deficit traces to unresolved V genes, and the cause of the others is not known. Across this sample there are 100,000 to 150,000 clones, with around nine tenths seen only once. About an eighth of the sample rests with the top ten. Material: peripheral blood. The receptors come from a woman aged 65 to 85 with COVID-19, enrolled during active disease.

The V gene is TRBV10-3, the J gene TRBJ1-6; 8 bases fit TRBD1. There are 15 residues in the CDR3. Trimming took 10 bases from V and 5 from J; bases not matched to a gene: 10. Germline V gene sequence: CDR1 ENHRY, CDR2 SYGVKD. Here the CDR3 DNA reads TGTGCCACCACACGCCTGGGACAGGATAATTCACCCCTCCACTTT. Translating gives CATTRLGQDNSPLHF.

This chain uses TRBV10-2 with TRBJ1-3; 11 bases map to TRBD1. CDR1 is WSHSY, CDR2 SAAADI, per germline. V gave up 9 bases and J gave up 4 bases; unmatched junction bases: 11. The length of the CDR3 is 16 residues. CDR3 amino acids: CARERTGGAGGNTIYF. CDR3 DNA: TGCGCCAGGGAAAGGACAGGGGGCGCGGGGGGAAACACCATATATTTT.

The chain links TRBV21-1 to TRBJ1-4. TRBV21-1 is recorded as a pseudogene. There are 12 residues in the CDR3. The CDR3 nucleotides are TGTGCCAGCAACGTTGGACGGGGAAAACTGTTTTTT. Translating gives CASNVGRGKLFF.

The genes are TRBV5-1 and TRBJ2-5, with D possibly TRBD2 on 6 matching bases. With 2 bases removed from V and 4 bases from J, the gap between germline ends came to 6 bases. The CDR3 totals 12 residues. CDR1 and CDR2 (germline): SGHRS, YFSETQ. The CDR3 here is CASSFGGETQYF. CDR3 nucleotides: TGCGCCAGCAGCTTCGGGGGAGAGACCCAGTACTTC.

The chain couples TRBV6-5 to TRBJ1-1; 12 bases fit TRBD1. Germline-derived CDR1 and CDR2 are MNHEY and SVGAGI. The CDR3 spans 12 residues. V dropped 6 bases and J dropped 13; count of bases not matched to a gene: 6. The CDR3 loop is CASRPGQGAVFF. The CDR3 DNA reads as TGTGCCAGCAGACCGGGACAGGGGGCAGTTTTCTTT.

The sample holds one count of this clone. The V gene is TRBV27, the J gene TRBJ1-6, with D tentatively TRBD1 (6 bases). In germline, CDR1 is MNHEY, CDR2 SMNVEV (reference sequence). Trimming took off 5 bases at V and 10 bases at J, with 12 bases between the two ends. The CDR3 runs 13 residues. Here the CDR3 reads CASSPRTASPLHF. The CDR3 bases are TGTGCCAGCAGTCCCCGGACAGCCTCACCCCTCCACTTT.

The rearrangement uses TRBV28 and TRBJ2-1; possible D gene TRBD2, 6 bases. CDR3 length: 13 amino acids. The V and J ends lost 5 bases and 4 bases respectively, with 9 bases between them. CDR1 and CDR2 from the germline V gene are MDHEN and SYDVKM. The CDR3 is CASSVGTYNEQFF. As DNA, the CDR3 is TGTGCCAGCAGTGTCGGGACTTACAATGAGCAGTTCTTC.

The chain recombines TRBV3-1 (or the pseudogene TRBV3-2) with TRBJ1-1; no clear D gene. The V gene lost 1 base and the J gene lost 6 bases, with 6 bases spanning the gap. CDR3 length: 12 amino acids. CDR1 and CDR2 from the germline V gene are LGHDT and YNNKEL (reference sequence). The CDR3: CASSQVSAEAFF. CDR3 DNA sequence: TGTGCCAGCAGCCAAGTCTCGGCTGAAGCTTTCTTT.

This rearrangement joins TRBV7-9 to TRBJ1-4, with TRBD1 identical over 7 bases. Germline trimming cut 5 bases from V and 0 bases from J; bases unmatched to any gene: 12. CDR1 is SEHNR and CDR2 is FQNEAQ in the germline V gene (reference sequence). This CDR3 has 18 residues. CDR3 residues: CASSRPPGQLTTNEKLFF. The DNA for the CDR3 is TGTGCCAGCAGCCGCCCACCGGGACAGCTAACAACTAATGAAAAACTGTTTTTT.

As DNA, the CDR3 is TGTGCCAGCTCACCACCGGGCGGGGGTACCAATCAGCCCCAGCATTTT. Protein product: CASSPPGGGTNQPQHF. The chain is built from TRBV18 and TRBJ1-5, with D maybe TRBD1 (5 bases). The V gene lost 0 bases and the J gene lost 3 bases, with 12 bases spanning the gap. There are 16 residues in the CDR3. CDR1 is KGHSH and CDR2 is LQKENI in the germline V gene.

V is TRBV4-1 and J is TRBJ1-2; 9 bases fit TRBD1. This CDR3 region has 15 residues. The ends lost 0 bases at V and 5 bases at J; junction bases unmatched: 4. CDR1 is MGHRA and CDR2 is YSYEKL in the germline V gene. The CDR3, as DNA: TGCGCCAGCAGCCAAGACCGGGACAGGGTTTATGGCTACACCTTC. Translation: CASSQDRDRVYGYTF.

In this sample, this clone turned up once. CDR3 protein: CASSDSPRGSLRYAITMGYTF. The DNA for the CDR3 is TGTGCCAGCAGTGACTCACCCAGGGGTAGCCTACGATACGCCATTACGATGGGCTACACCTTC. The V and J genes are TRBV6-4 and TRBJ1-2, with D tentatively TRBD1 (6 bases). The CDR3 extends over 21 amino acids. Trimming cost V 0 bases and J 8 bases, with 34 bases left between them. Germline V gene lookup returns CDR1 MRHNA and CDR2 SNTAGT.

The chain couples TRBV28 to TRBJ1-2; 7 nucleotides line up with TRBD1. CDR1 is MDHEN, CDR2 SYDVKM, per germline. The CDR3 has 14 residues. The J segment lost 5 bases and the V segment lost 6 bases, leaving 9 bases of the junction unmatched. Written as DNA, the CDR3 is TGTGCCAGCAGCCCAGACAGGGCCTGGTATGGCTACACCTTC. It specifies CASSPDRAWYGYTF.

The rearrangement uses TRBV7-6 and TRBJ2-3, with a tentative D call TRBD1 (6 bases). V was trimmed by 4 bases and J by 6 bases, leaving 11 bases between them. Per the germline V gene, CDR1 is SGHVS and CDR2 is FNYEAQ. The CDR3 runs 13 residues. The CDR3 reads CASSWGQVDTQYF. CDR3 nucleotides: TGTGCCAGCAGCTGGGGACAAGTGGATACGCAGTATTTT.

The chain uses TRBV5-1 and TRBJ2-1; possibly TRBD2 for D (5 bases). The germline CDR1 and CDR2 sequences are SGHRS and YFSETQ. CDR3 size: 13 residues. V lost 6 bases, J lost 1 base, and 8 bases lay in between. For the CDR3, the DNA is TGCGCCAGCATGAGGGAGTCCTACAATGAGCAGTTCTTC. It specifies CASMRESYNEQFF.

V is TRBV27 and J is TRBJ2-7; D possibly corresponds to TRBD1 (6 bases). CDR1 and CDR2 (germline): MNHEY, SMNVEV (reference sequence). This CDR3 contains 13 residues. Between the trimmed V and J ends, which lost 3 bases and 2 bases, there was a span of 8 bases. DNA of the CDR3: TGTGCCAGCAGTTTCCGACAGGCCTACGAGCAGTACTTC. It translates to CASSFRQAYEQYF.

The gene calls are TRBV11-1 and TRBJ2-7; unclear D gene. Germline V CDR1 and CDR2: SGHAT, FQDESV (reference sequence). V shed 2 bases and J shed 5 bases, with 4 bases lying between them. This CDR3 has 11 residues. For the CDR3, the DNA is TGTGCCAGCAGCTTAACAGACGAGCAGTACTTC. Its protein is CASSLTDEQYF.

The rearrangement uses TRBV3-1 (or the pseudogene TRBV3-2) and TRBJ1-1, with TRBD1 as a possible D gene (6 bases). V lost 4 bases to trimming and J lost 1 base, with 10 bases between them. CDR1 and CDR2 from the germline V gene are LGHDT and YNNKEL (reference sequence). The CDR3 has 14 residues. The CDR3 region has the DNA TGTGCCAGCAGCCTCGAGACAGGGAACACTGAAGCTTTCTTT. Its translation is CASSLETGNTEAFF.